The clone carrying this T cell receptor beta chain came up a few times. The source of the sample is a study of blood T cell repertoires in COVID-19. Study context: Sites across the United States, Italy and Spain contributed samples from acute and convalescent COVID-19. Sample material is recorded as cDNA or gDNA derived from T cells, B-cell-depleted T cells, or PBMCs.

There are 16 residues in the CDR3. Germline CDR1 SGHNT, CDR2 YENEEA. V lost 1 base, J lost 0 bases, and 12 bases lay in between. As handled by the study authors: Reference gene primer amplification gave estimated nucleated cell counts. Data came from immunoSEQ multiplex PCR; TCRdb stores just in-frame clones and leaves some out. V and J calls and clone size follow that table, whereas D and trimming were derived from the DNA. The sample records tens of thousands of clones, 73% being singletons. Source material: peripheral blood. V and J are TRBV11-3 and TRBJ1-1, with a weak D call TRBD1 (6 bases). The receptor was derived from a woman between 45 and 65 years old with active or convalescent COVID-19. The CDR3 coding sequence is TGTGCCAGCAGCTTAGGGGGGGGCGAGTTGAACACTGAAGCTTTCTTT. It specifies CASSLGGGELNTEAFF.